The 16 T cell receptor beta chains listed next were all sequenced from one sample in a study of T cells in Graves' hyperthyroidism and ophthalmopathy. The CDR3 regions of TCR beta were amplified from RNA transcripts. First-round RT-PCR targeting the TCR CDR3 was performed with the HTBI primer set. TCRdb used MiXCR to reprocess the multiplex PCR reads, holding one entry per CDR3 protein. The sample consists of under 350,000 distinct CDR3 sequences, 21% of them appearing once. Sequenced: blood. These receptors originate from a woman aged 45-59 years with Graves' hyperthyroidism.

On this clonotype: A read error may be the cause here, since a much bigger clone is one base away. The gene calls are TRBV6-2 or TRBV6-3 and TRBJ1-1, with TRBD1 identical over 10 bases. Germline V gene lookup returns CDR1 MNHEY and CDR2 SVGEGT. This CDR3 is 13 amino acids long. The V and J ends lost 6 bases and 5 bases, in that order; junction bases with no gene match: 3. CDR3 residues: CASRGQGLTEAFF. The CDR3 region has the DNA TGTGCCAGCAGGGGACAGGGGCTGACTGAAGCTTTCTTT.

Remarks on this clonotype: One end of the junction does not line up with germline, which may come from a read error. This sequence joins TRBV15 and TRBJ2-5, with D perhaps TRBD1 or TRBD2 (5 bases each). The CDR3 is 12 amino acids. Germline values: CDR1 LNHNV, CDR2 YYDKDF (reference sequence). The CDR3 loop reads CATSREGWDRDF. The CDR3 DNA sequence: TGTGCCACCAGCAGAGAGGGGTGGGACCGGGACTTC.

This clonotype was seen at least ten times. The gene calls are TRBV30 and TRBJ2-1; TRBD1 matches at 11 bases. CDR1 and CDR2 from the germline V gene are GTSNPN and SVGIG (reference sequence). CDR3 length: 14 residues. V was pared by 3 bases and J by 10 bases, with 8 bases of the junction left unmatched. CDR3 sequence: CAWRAGTGGREQFF. The CDR3 DNA reads TGTGCCTGGAGAGCCGGGACAGGGGGTAGGGAGCAGTTCTTC.

This clonotype was counted at least ten times. The chain links TRBV27 to TRBJ2-5; tentative D call: TRBD1 (5 bases). The germline gives CDR1 MNHEY, CDR2 SMNVEV (reference sequence). The CDR3 has 14 amino acids. The V end was cut by 2 bases, the J end by 3 bases, with 10 bases between. CDR3 region: CASSLRFREETQYF. In DNA form, the CDR3 reads TGTGCCAGCAGTTTAAGGTTCAGGGAAGAGACCCAGTACTTC.

This chain connects TRBV6-2 or TRBV6-3 to TRBJ2-7, with 10 bases that match TRBD2. Per the germline V gene, CDR1 is MNHEY and CDR2 is SVGEGT. This CDR3 has 14 residues. Trimming removed 5 bases from V and 2 bases from J; junction bases left unmatched: 3. DNA for the CDR3: TGTGCCAGCAGTATAGCGGGAGGCGCCTACGAGCAGTACTTC. This gives the protein CASSIAGGAYEQYF.

This clonotype was detected a few times. This rearrangement joins TRBV5-1 to TRBJ2-3; D may be TRBD1 (5 bases). The CDR3 runs 19 residues. Trimming pared 4 bases from V and 3 bases from J, leaving 27 bases between. Germline V lookup: CDR1 SGHRS, CDR2 YFSETQ. The CDR3 DNA reads as TGCGCCAGCAGCCCATCAGGGCCAGCTTCCCAGAGGCCAACAGATACGCAGTATTTT. Amino acid sequence: CASSPSGPASQRPTDTQYF.

This clonotype was detected ten times or more. The CDR3: CASSSQETANTGELFF. CDR3 in DNA: TGTGCCAGCAGTTCACAGGAAACCGCGAACACCGGGGAGCTGTTTTTT. The chain carries TRBV28 and TRBJ2-2, with TRBD1 as a possible D gene (5 bases). Trimming took off 4 bases at V and 0 bases at J, with 12 bases between the two ends. The germline gives CDR1 MDHEN, CDR2 SYDVKM. This CDR3 has 16 amino acids.

The V call is TRBV10-3, the J call TRBJ2-2; TRBD2 might be the D (5 bases). Germline V CDR1 and CDR2: ENHRY, SYGVKD. The CDR3 consists of 14 residues. V lost 8 bases and J 0 bases, leaving 10 bases between the germline ends. Written as DNA, the CDR3 is TGTGCCATCCGGAGGCAGTCGAACACCGGGGAGCTGTTTTTT. It translates to CAIRRQSNTGELFF.

This clonotype was seen many times. The chain carries TRBV6-1 and TRBJ1-5; 8 positions agree with TRBD1. The CDR3 covers 15 residues. Germline V CDR1 and CDR2: MNHNS, SASEGT. V dropped 2 bases and J dropped 2; count of bases not matched to a gene: 2. Here the CDR3 reads CASSESGGGNQPQHF. The CDR3 coding sequence is TGTGCCAGCAGTGAATCAGGGGGCGGCAATCAGCCCCAGCATTTT.

The chain employs TRBV4-2 and TRBJ2-7; D possibly corresponds to TRBD2 (6 bases). Per the germline V gene, CDR1 is LGHNA and CDR2 is YNFKEQ. V lost 0 bases and J lost 0, with 12 bases in between. The length of the CDR3 is 16 residues. The CDR3 bases are TGTGCCAGCAGCCAAGACGGCGGGGCGAGCTCCTACGAGCAGTACTTC. Amino acid sequence: CASSQDGGASSYEQYF.

This rearrangement joins TRBV12-3 or TRBV12-4 to TRBJ2-3; no firm D call. The CDR3 is made up of 14 amino acids. Trimming cost V 2 bases and J 5 bases, with 11 bases left between them. The CDR3: CASSLPSLRDTQYF. CDR3 in DNA: TGTGCCAGCAGTTTACCTTCCCTTCGAGATACGCAGTATTTT.

The sample holds a few counts of this clonotype. The V gene is TRBV7-9, the J gene TRBJ2-6; D remains unclear. Trimming stripped 3 bases from V and 0 bases from J, with 12 bases between. Germline V gene data show CDR1 as SEHNR and CDR2 as FQNEAQ (reference sequence). The CDR3 has 17 residues. In nucleotides, the CDR3 is TGTGCCAGCAGCTTTAGGCAGGTGAACTCTGGGGCCAACGTCCTGACTTTC. Protein sequence: CASSFRQVNSGANVLTF.

This chain links TRBV6-9 with TRBJ2-7; maybe TRBD2 (6 bases). The CDR3 extends over 14 amino acids. Germline CDR1 reads MNHGY; CDR2 reads SVAAGI. The V gene lost 3 bases and the J gene lost 4 bases, with 13 bases spanning the gap. The CDR3 reads CASSYGGAEYEQYF. The CDR3 region has the DNA TGTGCCAGCAGTTACGGGGGAGCGGAGTACGAGCAGTACTTC.

This clonotype was detected many times. This chain uses TRBV7-8 with TRBJ2-1; D is uncertain. The CDR3 has 17 amino acids. Per the germline V gene, CDR1 is SGHVS and CDR2 is FQNEAQ. V was clipped by 4 bases and J by 0 bases, with 16 bases between them. The DNA of the CDR3 is TGTGCCAGCAGCTACAGTAGAGGACGGAACTCCTACAATGAGCAGTTCTTC. This gives the protein CASSYSRGRNSYNEQFF.

The V gene is TRBV6-1, the J gene TRBJ2-3, with D unclear. V lost 2 bases and J lost 1, with 13 bases in between. Germline CDR1 and CDR2: MNHNS and SASEGT. This CDR3 contains 16 residues. The CDR3 nucleotides read TGTGCCAGCAGTGAATGGGCGTCGGTGGGCACAGATACGCAGTATTTT. Translated, it gives CASSEWASVGTDTQYF.

At least ten counts were recorded for this clonotype. The V gene is TRBV20-1, the J gene TRBJ2-7; 7 nucleotides line up with TRBD2. This CDR3 has 14 residues. In germline, CDR1 is DFQATT, CDR2 SNEGSKA (reference sequence). Trimming removed 2 bases from V and 4 bases from J; junction bases left unmatched: 8. CDR3 bases: TGCAGTGCTAGATCTGTTCGCGGGAGTTACGAGCAGTACTTC. This translates into CSARSVRGSYEQYF.